This TCR beta chain stems from a study of T-cell memory formation after mild COVID-19. The CDR3 runs to 14 residues. Germline V CDR1 and CDR2: SGHRS, YFSETQ. Trimming left V 0 bases short and J 4 bases short, with 8 bases between. TCRdb reprocessed the 5' RACE reads via MiXCR and lists one record per CDR3 protein. Found here are a few hundred thousand distinct CDR3 sequences, roughly 24% of them singletons; the top ten hold about 10%. The chain links TRBV5-1 to TRBJ2-1; a possible D gene is TRBD2 (6 bases). The sample comprised PBMCs or a T cell subset sorted from them (not recorded which). The source of this sequence is an adult woman who had mild COVID-19 (a few samples of this study predate the infection). Cell type and time point are not known. CDR3: CASSLGGMYNEQFF. CDR3 coding DNA: TGCGCCAGCAGCTTGGGCGGGATGTACAATGAGCAGTTCTTC.